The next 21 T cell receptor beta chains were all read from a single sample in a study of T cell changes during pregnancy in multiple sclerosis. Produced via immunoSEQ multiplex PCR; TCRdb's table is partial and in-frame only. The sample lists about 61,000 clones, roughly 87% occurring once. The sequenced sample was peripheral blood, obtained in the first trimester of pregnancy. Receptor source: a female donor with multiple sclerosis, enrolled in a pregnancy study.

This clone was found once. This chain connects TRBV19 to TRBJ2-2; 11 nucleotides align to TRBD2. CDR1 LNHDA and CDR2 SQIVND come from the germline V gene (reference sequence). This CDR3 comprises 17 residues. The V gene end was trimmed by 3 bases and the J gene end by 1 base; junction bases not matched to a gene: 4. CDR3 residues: CASSMSSGRRNTGELFF. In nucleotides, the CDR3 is TGTGCCAGTAGTATGTCTAGCGGGAGGAGGAACACCGGGGAGCTGTTTTTT.

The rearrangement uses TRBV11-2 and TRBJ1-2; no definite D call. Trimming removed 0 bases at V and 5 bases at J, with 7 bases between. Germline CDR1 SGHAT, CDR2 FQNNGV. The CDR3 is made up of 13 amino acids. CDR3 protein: CASSLDFGYGYTF. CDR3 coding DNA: TGTGCCAGCAGCTTAGATTTCGGGTATGGCTACACCTTC.

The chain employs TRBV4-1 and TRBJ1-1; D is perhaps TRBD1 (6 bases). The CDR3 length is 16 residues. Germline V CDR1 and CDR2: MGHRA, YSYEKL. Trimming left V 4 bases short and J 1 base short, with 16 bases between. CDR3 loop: CASSLDRIFGNTEAFF. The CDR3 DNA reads TGCGCCAGCAGCCTTGACAGGATATTCGGGAACACTGAAGCTTTCTTT.

CDR3 amino acids: CASSLIWGDITDTQYF. The CDR3 DNA sequence: TGTGCCAGCAGTCTCATCTGGGGGGATATCACAGATACGCAGTATTTT. The V call is TRBV27, the J call TRBJ2-3; tentatively, D is TRBD2 (6 bases). The CDR3 is made up of 16 amino acids. From germline, CDR1 is MNHEY and CDR2 SMNVEV (reference sequence). Deletions cut 5 bases from V and 2 bases from J, with 17 bases between.

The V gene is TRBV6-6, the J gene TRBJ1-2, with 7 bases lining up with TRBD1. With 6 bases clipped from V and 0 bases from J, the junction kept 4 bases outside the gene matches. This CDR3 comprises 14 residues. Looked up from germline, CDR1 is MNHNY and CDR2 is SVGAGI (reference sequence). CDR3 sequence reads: CASRPGTANYGYTF. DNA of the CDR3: TGTGCCAGCAGACCTGGGACAGCTAACTATGGCTACACCTTC.

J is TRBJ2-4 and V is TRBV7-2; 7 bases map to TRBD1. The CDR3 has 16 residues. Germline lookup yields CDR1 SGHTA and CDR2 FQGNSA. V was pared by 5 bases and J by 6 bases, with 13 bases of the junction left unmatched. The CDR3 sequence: CASSLQPGQTLNIQYF. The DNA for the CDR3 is TGTGCCAGCAGCCTACAGCCGGGACAGACTTTAAACATTCAGTACTTC. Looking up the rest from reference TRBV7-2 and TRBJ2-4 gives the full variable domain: GAGVSQSPSNKVTEKGKDVELRCDPISGHTALYWYRQSLGQGLEFLIYFQGNSAPDKSGLPSDRFSAERTGGSVSTLTIQRTQQEDSAVYLCASSLQPGQTLNIQYFGAGTRLSVL.

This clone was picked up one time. The CDR3: CASSLEAADTQYF. The CDR3 DNA sequence: TGTGCCAGCAGCCTCGAGGCGGCAGATACGCAGTATTTT. The V call is TRBV6-4, the J call TRBJ2-3; no reliable D call. V was cut by 6 bases and J by 4 bases, with 11 bases left in between. The CDR3 length is 13 residues. Germline loops: CDR1 MRHNA, CDR2 SNTAGT.

The CDR3 coding sequence is TGTGCCAGCAGCTTTAGTTTCCAAGAGACCCAGTACTTC. This sequence encodes CASSFSFQETQYF. The rearrangement uses TRBV11-1 and TRBJ2-5; no definite D call. This CDR3 contains 13 residues. V lost 3 bases, J lost 1 base, and 6 bases lay in between. Germline V CDR1 and CDR2: SGHAT, FQDESV (reference sequence).

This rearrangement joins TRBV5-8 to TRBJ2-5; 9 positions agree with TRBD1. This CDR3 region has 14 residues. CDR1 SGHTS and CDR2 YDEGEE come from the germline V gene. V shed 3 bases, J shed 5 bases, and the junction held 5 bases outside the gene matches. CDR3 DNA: TGTGCCAGCAGCTGGGGACAGGGAGTCGAGACCCAGTACTTC. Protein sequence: CASSWGQGVETQYF.

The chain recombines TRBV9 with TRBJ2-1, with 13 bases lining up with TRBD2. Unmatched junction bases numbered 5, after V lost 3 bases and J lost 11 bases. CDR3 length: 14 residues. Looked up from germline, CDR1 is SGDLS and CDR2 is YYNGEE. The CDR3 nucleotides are TGTGCCAGCAGCGCGGACGGGACTAGCGGGAAGCAGTTCTTC. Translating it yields CASSADGTSGKQFF.

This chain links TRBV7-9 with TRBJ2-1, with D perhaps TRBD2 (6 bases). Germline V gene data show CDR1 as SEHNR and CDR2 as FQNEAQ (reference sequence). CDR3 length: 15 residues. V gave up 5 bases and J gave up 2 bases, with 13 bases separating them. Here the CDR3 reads CASSLVAGTYNEQFF. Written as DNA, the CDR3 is TGTGCCAGCAGCCTGGTGGCGGGGACCTACAATGAGCAGTTCTTC.

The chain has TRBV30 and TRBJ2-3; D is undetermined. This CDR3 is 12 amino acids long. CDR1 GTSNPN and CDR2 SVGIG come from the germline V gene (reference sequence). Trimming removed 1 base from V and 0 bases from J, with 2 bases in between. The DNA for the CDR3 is TGTGCCTGGAGTGCTAGCACAGATACGCAGTATTTT. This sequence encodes CAWSASTDTQYF.

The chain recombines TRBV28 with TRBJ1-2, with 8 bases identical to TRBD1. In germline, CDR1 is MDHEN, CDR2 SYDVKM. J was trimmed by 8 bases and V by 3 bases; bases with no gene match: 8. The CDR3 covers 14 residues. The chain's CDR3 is CASSFRGRERGYTF. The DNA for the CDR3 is TGTGCCAGCAGTTTCAGGGGGCGCGAGAGGGGCTACACCTTC.

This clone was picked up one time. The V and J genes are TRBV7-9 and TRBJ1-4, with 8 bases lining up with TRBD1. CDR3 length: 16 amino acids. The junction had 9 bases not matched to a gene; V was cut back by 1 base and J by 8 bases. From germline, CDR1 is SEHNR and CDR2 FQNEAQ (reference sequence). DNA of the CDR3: TGTGCCAGCAGCTTAGGCGGACAGGGCTTGGGGGAAAAACTGTTTTTT. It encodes CASSLGGQGLGEKLFF.

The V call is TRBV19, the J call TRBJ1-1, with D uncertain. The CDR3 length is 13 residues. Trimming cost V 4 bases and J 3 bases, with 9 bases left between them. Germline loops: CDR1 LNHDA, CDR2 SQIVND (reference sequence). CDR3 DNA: TGTGCCAGTAGTAGATCAGGCTACACTGAAGCTTTCTTT. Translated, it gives CASSRSGYTEAFF.

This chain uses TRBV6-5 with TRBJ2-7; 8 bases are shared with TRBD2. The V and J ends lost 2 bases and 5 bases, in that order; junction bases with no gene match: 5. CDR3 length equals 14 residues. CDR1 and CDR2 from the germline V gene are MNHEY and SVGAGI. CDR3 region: CASSYRAGEDEQYF. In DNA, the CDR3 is TGTGCCAGCAGTTACCGAGCGGGAGAAGACGAGCAGTACTTC.

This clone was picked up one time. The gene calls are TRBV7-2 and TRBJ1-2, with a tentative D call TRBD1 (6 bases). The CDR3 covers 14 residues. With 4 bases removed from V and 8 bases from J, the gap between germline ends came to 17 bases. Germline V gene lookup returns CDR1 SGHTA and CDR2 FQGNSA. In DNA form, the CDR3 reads TGTGCCAGCAGCTCCCAGGACAGTCTGGGAGGCTACACCTTC. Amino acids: CASSSQDSLGGYTF.

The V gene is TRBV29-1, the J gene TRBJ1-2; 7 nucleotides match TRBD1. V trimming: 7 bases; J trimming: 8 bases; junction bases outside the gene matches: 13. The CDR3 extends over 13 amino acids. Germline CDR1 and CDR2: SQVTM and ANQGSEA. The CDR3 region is CSGTTGSAAGYTF. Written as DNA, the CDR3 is TGCAGCGGTACGACAGGGTCGGCGGCGGGCTACACCTTC.

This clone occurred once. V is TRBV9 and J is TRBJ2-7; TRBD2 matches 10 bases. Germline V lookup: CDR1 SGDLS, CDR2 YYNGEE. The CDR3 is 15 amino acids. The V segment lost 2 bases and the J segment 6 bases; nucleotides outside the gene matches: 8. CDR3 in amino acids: CASSVGAGGRLEQYF. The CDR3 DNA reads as TGTGCCAGCAGCGTCGGAGCGGGAGGGCGCCTCGAGCAGTACTTC.

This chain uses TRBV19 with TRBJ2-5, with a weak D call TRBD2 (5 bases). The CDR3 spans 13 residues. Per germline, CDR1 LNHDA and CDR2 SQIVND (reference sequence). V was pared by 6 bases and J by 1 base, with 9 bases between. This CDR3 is CASSTSLQETQYF. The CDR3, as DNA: TGTGCCAGTAGCACTAGTCTCCAAGAGACCCAGTACTTC.

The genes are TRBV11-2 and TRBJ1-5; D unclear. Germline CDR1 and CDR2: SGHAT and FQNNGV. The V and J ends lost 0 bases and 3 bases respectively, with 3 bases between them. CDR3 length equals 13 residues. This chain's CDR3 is CASSLDINQPQHF. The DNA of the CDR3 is TGTGCCAGCAGCTTAGATATCAATCAGCCCCAGCATTTT.